One sample yielded the 16 T cell receptor beta chains listed below, sequenced in a study of shared clonotypes between healthy human individuals. Here immunoSEQ multiplex PCR was the method, and the copy in TCRdb shows in-frame clones only, minus some. The data hold 450,000 to 550,000 clones, with 79% observed a single time. Source material: PBMCs. These TCRs come from a woman aged 35 to 49 in good health. Some clones in this sample may be carry-over from other donors' samples.

The V and J genes are TRBV28 and TRBJ2-5, with a possible D match to TRBD1 (5 bases). The closer fit of TRBJ2-7 to the DNA end suggests the J call may be wrong. Germline loops: CDR1 MDHEN, CDR2 SYDVKM. The CDR3 totals 14 residues. The CDR3 spells CASSPQGRSYEQYF. As DNA, the CDR3 is TGTGCCAGCAGCCCTCAGGGAAGGTCCTACGAGCAGTACTTC.

This clone was seen a single time. The J gene is TRBJ2-7, the V gene TRBV28; the D is unclear. Germline CDR1 MDHEN, CDR2 SYDVKM. This CDR3 spans 13 amino acids. CDR3 loop: CATLGQLSYEQYF. In DNA, the CDR3 is TGTGCTACCCTGGGTCAATTAAGCTACGAGCAGTACTTC. The full variable domain, its missing parts supplied by reference TRBV28 and TRBJ2-7, is DVKVTQSSRYLVKRTGEKVFLECVQDMDHENMFWYRQDPGLGLRLIYFSYDVKMKEKGDIPEGYSVSREKKERFSLILESASTNQTSMYLCATLGQLSYEQYFGPGTRLTVT.

This clone was found once. The gene calls are TRBV11-2 and TRBJ2-7; tentatively, D is TRBD2 (6 bases). Per germline, CDR1 SGHAT and CDR2 FQNNGV. Trimming shortened V by 3 bases and J by 6 bases, and 21 bases separated the two germline ends. The CDR3 has 16 amino acids. The CDR3 loop reads CASSFTPGEAGREQYF. The CDR3 DNA reads TGTGCCAGCAGCTTCACCCCTGGGGAGGCGGGGCGCGAGCAGTACTTC.

This rearrangement joins TRBV18 to TRBJ1-5, with 10 nucleotides matching TRBD1. CDR3 size: 16 residues. The germline CDR1 and CDR2 sequences are KGHSH and LQKENI. The junction had 4 bases not matched to a gene; V was cut back by 3 bases and J by 2 bases. CDR3 sequence: CASSPGTGDRNQPQHF. As DNA, the CDR3 is TGTGCCAGCTCACCCGGGACAGGGGATCGCAATCAGCCCCAGCATTTT. The entire variable domain, with the rest obtained from reference TRBV18 and TRBJ1-5, is as follows: NAGVMQNPRHLVRRRGQEARLRCSPMKGHSHVYWYRQLPEEGLKFMVYLQKENIIDESGMPKERFSAEFPKEGPSILRIQQVVRGDSAAYFCASSPGTGDRNQPQHFGDGTRLSIL.

CDR3 amino acids: CASSLDLAGQPQHF. The DNA for the CDR3 is TGTGCCAGCAGCTTAGATCTAGCAGGTCAGCCCCAGCATTTT. The chain couples TRBV7-2 to TRBJ1-5; no firm D call. With 1 base removed from V and 6 bases from J, the gap between germline ends came to 10 bases. Germline V CDR1 and CDR2: SGHTA, FQGNSA. The CDR3 is 14 amino acids.

As DNA, the CDR3 is TGTGCCAGCAGCTTACAGGGAGGGCAGCCCCAGCATTTT. Encoded protein: CASSLQGGQPQHF. The chain uses TRBV11-2 and TRBJ1-5; D is possibly TRBD1 (5 bases). V gave up 2 bases and J gave up 7 bases, with 9 bases separating them. This CDR3 is 13 amino acids long. Germline V gene lookup returns CDR1 SGHAT and CDR2 FQNNGV.

V and J are TRBV28 and TRBJ1-4; 7 bases line up with TRBD1. The V gene's germline CDR1 is MDHEN and CDR2 SYDVKM. Trimming at V came to 5 bases and at J to 7 bases, leaving 7 bases not matched to a gene. The CDR3 extends over 14 amino acids. This CDR3 is CASSQGGRGEKLFF. The DNA for the CDR3 is TGTGCCAGCAGTCAGGGGGGGCGCGGTGAAAAACTGTTTTTT.

The chain recombines TRBV19 with TRBJ2-7; TRBD1 agrees at 9 bases. The CDR3 is made up of 14 amino acids. Germline V gene sequence: CDR1 LNHDA, CDR2 SQIVND (reference sequence). The ends lost 4 bases at V and 5 bases at J; junction bases unmatched: 6. The CDR3 loop is CASSTHRGQNEQYF. The CDR3 DNA reads as TGTGCCAGTAGTACCCACAGGGGGCAGAACGAGCAGTACTTC.

The chain uses TRBV29-1 and TRBJ2-1; 10 bases are a match to TRBD1. CDR3 length equals 13 residues. J was trimmed by 3 bases and V by 4 bases; bases with no gene match: 0. Germline CDR1 SQVTM, CDR2 ANQGSEA. In nucleotides, the CDR3 is TGCAGCGTTGGGGACAGGGGCTACAATGAGCAGTTCTTC. Translation: CSVGDRGYNEQFF.

The chain employs TRBV15 and TRBJ1-1, with D unclear. Germline CDR1 and CDR2: LNHNV and YYDKDF (reference sequence). This CDR3 comprises 15 residues. V lost 0 bases and J 4 bases, leaving 12 bases between the germline ends. The CDR3 reads CATSRDGQAGTEAFF. CDR3 DNA: TGTGCCACCAGCAGAGATGGGCAGGCGGGCACTGAAGCTTTCTTT.

The chain links TRBV2 to TRBJ2-2, with 7 bases matching TRBD2. There are 15 residues in the CDR3. Germline-derived CDR1 and CDR2 are SNHLY and FYNNEI. Trimming cost V 4 bases and J 4 bases; bases outside gene matches: 6. CDR3 residues: CASSGLERGTGELFF. CDR3 DNA sequence: TGTGCCAGCAGTGGTCTCGAGCGGGGCACCGGGGAGCTGTTTTTT.

J is TRBJ2-3 and V is TRBV6-5; D not resolved. Germline lookup yields CDR1 MNHEY and CDR2 SVGAGI. Trimming cost V 7 bases and J 0 bases, with 8 bases left between them. The CDR3 covers 13 residues. The CDR3 protein is CASTRFSTDTQYF. As DNA, the CDR3 is TGTGCCAGCACCCGCTTCAGCACAGATACGCAGTATTTT.

This clone was observed a single time. V and J are TRBV27 and TRBJ2-5, with D hard to call. The germline V and J ends were trimmed by 6 bases and 8 bases, with 16 bases remaining between them. CDR1 and CDR2 (germline): MNHEY, SMNVEV (reference sequence). This CDR3 comprises 13 residues. DNA for the CDR3: TGTGCCAGCAGCCGACGGCGGTTGGGAACCCAGTACTTC. Amino acid sequence: CASSRRRLGTQYF.

The chain couples TRBV2 to TRBJ1-6; D might be TRBD1 (6 bases). The V gene's germline CDR1 is SNHLY and CDR2 FYNNEI. V was clipped by 7 bases and J by 7 bases, with 11 bases between them. This CDR3 contains 13 residues. The CDR3 DNA sequence: TGTGCCAGCACCGGACAGCAGAATTCACCCCTCCACTTT. It translates to CASTGQQNSPLHF.

The chain uses TRBV7-2 and TRBJ2-7; 12 nucleotides align to TRBD2. The CDR3 extends over 16 amino acids. Germline CDR1 is SGHTA and CDR2 is FQGNSA. With V trimmed by 1 base and J by 4 bases, 5 bases remained unmatched. CDR3 region: CASSLEALAGGYEQYF. CDR3 in DNA: TGTGCCAGCAGCTTAGAGGCCCTAGCGGGAGGGTACGAGCAGTACTTC.

The chain is built from TRBV27 and TRBJ2-1; D is undetermined. Trimming cost V 5 bases and J 6 bases, with 14 bases left between them. Germline loops: CDR1 MNHEY, CDR2 SMNVEV (reference sequence). This CDR3 has 14 residues. The CDR3 sequence is CASSLMAGSNEQFF. CDR3 DNA: TGTGCCAGCAGTCTGATGGCTGGGTCCAATGAGCAGTTCTTC.